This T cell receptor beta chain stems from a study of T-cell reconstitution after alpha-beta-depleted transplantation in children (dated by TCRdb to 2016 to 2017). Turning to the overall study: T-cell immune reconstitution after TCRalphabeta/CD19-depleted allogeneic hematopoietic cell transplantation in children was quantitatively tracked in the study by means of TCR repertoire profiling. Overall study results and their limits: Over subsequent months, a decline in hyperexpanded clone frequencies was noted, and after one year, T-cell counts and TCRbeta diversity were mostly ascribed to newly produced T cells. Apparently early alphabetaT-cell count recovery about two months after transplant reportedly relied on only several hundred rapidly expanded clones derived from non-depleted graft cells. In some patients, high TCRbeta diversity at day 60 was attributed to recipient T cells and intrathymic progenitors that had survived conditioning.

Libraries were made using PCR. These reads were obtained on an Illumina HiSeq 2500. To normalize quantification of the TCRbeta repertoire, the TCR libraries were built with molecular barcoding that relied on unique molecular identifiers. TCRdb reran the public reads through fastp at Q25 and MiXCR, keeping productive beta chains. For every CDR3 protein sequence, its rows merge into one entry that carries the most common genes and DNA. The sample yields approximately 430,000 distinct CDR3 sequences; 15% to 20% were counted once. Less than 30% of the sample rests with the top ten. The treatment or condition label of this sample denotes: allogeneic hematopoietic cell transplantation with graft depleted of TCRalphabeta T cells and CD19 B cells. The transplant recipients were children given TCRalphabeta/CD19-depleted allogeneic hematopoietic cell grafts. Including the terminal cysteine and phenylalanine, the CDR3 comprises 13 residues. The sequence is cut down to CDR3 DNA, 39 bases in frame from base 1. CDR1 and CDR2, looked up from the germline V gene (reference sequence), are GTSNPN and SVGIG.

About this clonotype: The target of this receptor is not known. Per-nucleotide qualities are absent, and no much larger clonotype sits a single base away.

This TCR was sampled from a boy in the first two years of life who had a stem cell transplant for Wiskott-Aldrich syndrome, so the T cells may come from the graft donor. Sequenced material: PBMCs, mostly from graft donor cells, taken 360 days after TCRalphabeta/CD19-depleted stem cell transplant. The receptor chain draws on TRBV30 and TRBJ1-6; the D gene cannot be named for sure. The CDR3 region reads CAYSTFDGSPLHF. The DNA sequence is TGTGCTTATTCTACCTTTGACGGATCACCCCTCCACTTT.